This T cell receptor (beta chain) was sequenced for a study of blood T cell repertoires in COVID-19. Data came from immunoSEQ multiplex PCR; TCRdb stores just in-frame clones and leaves some out. Seen here are 110,000 to 150,000 clones, 80% to 90% observed once, and the top ten hold under 4.5%. This CDR3 has 14 residues. V was clipped by 4 bases and J by 6 bases, with 15 bases between them. Per germline, CDR1 ENHRY and CDR2 SYGVKD. The rearrangement links TRBV10-3 to TRBJ1-1, with a weak D call TRBD1 (5 bases). What was sequenced was PBMCs or T cells enriched from blood (not recorded which). The sequence derives from a man aged 45-65 years who had recovered from COVID-19. The CDR3 nucleotides are TGTGCCATCAGTGCTCAGGGCCCTGAGTCTGAAGCTTTCTTT. Amino acids: CAISAQGPESEAFF.